These 5 T cell receptor beta chains originate from one sample sequenced in a study of cytomegalovirus exposure and HLA in healthy donors. The PCR employed 60 Vbeta primers together with 13 Jbeta primers. Data came from immunoSEQ multiplex PCR; TCRdb stores just in-frame clones and leaves some out. This table has roughly 140,000 clones, around 80% appearing once. Sequenced: PBMCs. The receptor source for this set is a young man in good health and CMV-seropositive.

This chain links TRBV27 with TRBJ1-4, with TRBD1 matching 10 bases. The CDR3 runs 17 residues. V lost 4 bases to trimming and J lost 8 bases; unmatched junction nucleotides: 13. Looked up from germline, CDR1 is MNHEY and CDR2 is SMNVEV (reference sequence). The CDR3 DNA follows: TGTGCCAGCAGTTCAATGCCTCCTCCGACAGGGGGCGAAAAACTGTTTTTT. It encodes CASSSMPPPTGGEKLFF. Drawing the rest from reference TRBV27 and TRBJ1-4, the complete variable domain is EAQVTQNPRYLITVTGKKLTVTCSQNMNHEYMSWYRQDPGLGLRQIYYSMNVEVTDKGDVPEGYKVSRKEKRNFPLILESPSPNQTSLYFCASSSMPPPTGGEKLFFGSGTQLSVL.

The CDR3 bases are TGTGCCACCAGCAGAGGTAACAGCTATGGCTACACCTTC. Translated, it gives CATSRGNSYGYTF. The rearrangement joins TRBV15 to TRBJ1-2; D is unclear. The V end lost 1 base, the J end lost 4 bases, and 7 bases lay between the germline ends. Germline CDR1 and CDR2: LNHNV and YYDKDF (reference sequence). The CDR3 length is 13 residues.

This clone was seen a few times. The rearrangement uses TRBV13 and TRBJ2-2; 8 bases are a match to TRBD1. V dropped 5 bases and J dropped 5; count of bases not matched to a gene: 7. The CDR3 is 15 residues long. Germline assignment: CDR1 PRHDT and CDR2 FYEKMQ (reference sequence). CDR3 region: CASSVTRGRTGELFF. CDR3 DNA: TGTGCCAGCAGCGTAACCAGGGGGCGAACCGGGGAGCTGTTTTTT.

A few counts support this clone. The CDR3 DNA follows: TGTGCCAGTAGCCATCAGACAGGGGGCCAAGAGACCCAGTACTTC. Amino acids: CASSHQTGGQETQYF. The rearrangement uses TRBV19 and TRBJ2-5; 9 nucleotides match TRBD1. V shed 6 bases and J 1 base; nucleotides not matched to a gene: 6. This CDR3 spans 15 amino acids. Germline assignment: CDR1 LNHDA and CDR2 SQIVND (reference sequence).

The J gene is TRBJ2-7, the V gene TRBV5-1; a weak D match, TRBD1 (6 bases). The V end lost 2 bases, the J end lost 0 bases, and 9 bases lay between the germline ends. This CDR3 is 14 amino acids long. Germline values: CDR1 SGHRS, CDR2 YFSETQ. CDR3 in DNA: TGCGCCAGCAGCTTAGGACAGTACTCCTACGAGCAGTACTTC. It specifies CASSLGQYSYEQYF. The full variable domain, rest sourced from reference TRBV5-1 and TRBJ2-7, is KAGVTQTPRYLIKTRGQQVTLSCSPISGHRSVSWYQQTPGQGLQFLFEYFSETQRNKGNFPGRFSGRQFSNSRSEMNVSTLELGDSALYLCASSLGQYSYEQYFGPGTRLTVT.